This T cell receptor (beta chain) comes out of a study of T cell repertoires in cytomegalovirus infection. Study background: Public TCR beta signatures indicated both CMV infection and matching HLA type. Findings of the study overall: Carriage of CMV together with the relevant HLA was identifiable through cumulative public TCR beta family frequency.

From the reads, TCRdb called clonotypes with MiXCR, one entry per CDR3 protein. The sample has over 450,000 distinct CDR3 sequences; 11% are singletons. Germline CDR1 MGHDK, CDR2 SYGVNS. The CDR3 spans 16 residues. Trimming shortened V by 6 bases and J by 6 bases, and 18 bases separated the two germline ends. This clonotype was recorded many times. What it binds is not known. The clonotype originates from a human donor in good health (CMV status not recorded). Some clones in this sample may be carry-over from other donors' samples. V and J are TRBV25-1 and TRBJ1-6; D remains unclear. Specimen: PBMCs. Here the CDR3 reads CASRPWGESGNSPLHF. CDR3 nucleotides: TGTGCCAGCAGACCCTGGGGTGAATCTGGTAATTCACCCCTCCACTTT.